These 8 T cell receptor beta chains came from one sample sequenced in a study of T cells expressing NK-cell markers. TCRdb reprocessed the 5' RACE reads; each CDR3 protein has one entry and no DNA is given. Its listing shows approximately 110,000 distinct CDR3 sequences. Input material: blood T cells: a sorted CD56 or NKG2C T cell subset, CD4+ or CD8+ T cells, or bulk PBMC T cells (not recorded which). The receptor set was obtained from a woman between 18 and 70 years old in good health.

The chain employs TRBV6-2 or TRBV6-3 and TRBJ2-3; TCRdb calls TRBD2, which cannot be checked without DNA. Germline loops: CDR1 MNHEY, CDR2 SVGEGT. The CDR3 runs 16 residues. CDR3 sequence reads: CASNPRGLAGTDTQYF.

This sequence joins TRBV28 and TRBJ2-5. This CDR3 has 14 residues. The germline V gene has CDR1 MDHEN and CDR2 SYDVKM. This CDR3 is CASSSTLGTETQYF.

The rearrangement links TRBV7-9 to TRBJ2-4; there is no DNA to check the TCRdb D call of TRBD1. Germline V gene sequence: CDR1 SEHNR, CDR2 FQNEAQ (reference sequence). The CDR3 spans 13 residues. This CDR3 is CASSPSEGGIQYF.

The chain is built from TRBV9 and TRBJ2-1; the D call of TRBD2 rests on TCRdb alone, since no DNA is present to check it. Germline V gene lookup returns CDR1 SGDLS and CDR2 YYNGEE. This CDR3 has 16 residues. CDR3 region: CASSAPGVSSYNEQFF.

The CDR3: CATSRDPQAGASGDTQYF. The chain uses TRBV15 and TRBJ2-3; TCRdb lists TRBD1, though no DNA is available to test this call. CDR1 LNHNV and CDR2 YYDKDF come from the germline V gene (reference sequence). The CDR3 consists of 18 residues.

V is TRBV7-9 and J is TRBJ1-4; TCRdb's D gene call, TRBD1, goes unchecked for lack of DNA. Per the germline V gene, CDR1 is SEHNR and CDR2 is FQNEAQ (reference sequence). The CDR3 contains 15 residues. The chain's CDR3 is CASSLRYDRAEKLFF.

The rearrangement joins TRBV4-2 to TRBJ1-5. The CDR3 has 14 amino acids. Germline assignment: CDR1 LGHNA and CDR2 YNFKEQ. Here the CDR3 reads CASSHEGLGQPQHF.

The chain carries TRBV11-1 and TRBJ2-5. The CDR3 extends over 14 amino acids. CDR1 and CDR2 from the germline V gene are SGHAT and FQDESV (reference sequence). CDR3 sequence reads: CASSGRASQETQYF.